Presented here are 22 T cell receptor beta chains from one specimen sequenced in a study of blood T cell repertoires in COVID-19. Libraries were prepared by immunoSEQ multiplex PCR; TCRdb keeps only in-frame clonotypes and omits some of them. This sample has hundreds of thousands of clones; about 85% occur once, and the top ten carry around 0.7%. Sequencing was performed on peripheral blood. The receptors stem from a man aged 40-49 years with acute or convalescent COVID-19.

The genes are TRBV18 and TRBJ2-5; 8 bases fit TRBD1. CDR3 length: 19 residues. Germline trimming cut 2 bases from V and 0 bases from J; bases unmatched to any gene: 14. Germline lookup yields CDR1 KGHSH and CDR2 LQKENI. The CDR3 region is CASSPTRRRTGSYQETQYF. CDR3 sequence (DNA): TGTGCCAGCTCACCAACTCGAAGGAGGACAGGGTCGTACCAAGAGACCCAGTACTTC.

The rearrangement joins TRBV24-1 to TRBJ2-1, with TRBD1 matching 7 bases. The V gene end was trimmed by 4 bases and the J gene end by 0 bases; junction bases not matched to a gene: 5. There are 16 residues in the CDR3. In germline, CDR1 is KGHDR, CDR2 SFDVKD. The DNA for the CDR3 is TGTGCCACCAGTGACGTACAGGGGAGCTCCTACAATGAGCAGTTCTTC. It encodes CATSDVQGSSYNEQFF.

The chain joins TRBV5-1 to TRBJ1-1, with 7 bases that match TRBD1. Germline values: CDR1 SGHRS, CDR2 YFSETQ. V shed 1 base and J 5 bases; nucleotides not matched to a gene: 5. The CDR3 length is 14 residues. CDR3 nucleotide sequence: TGCGCCAGCAGCTTGTCGCACAGGGGAACTGAAGCTTTCTTT. Translated, it gives CASSLSHRGTEAFF. Full variable domain (rest looked up from reference TRBV5-1 and TRBJ1-1): KAGVTQTPRYLIKTRGQQVTLSCSPISGHRSVSWYQQTPGQGLQFLFEYFSETQRNKGNFPGRFSGRQFSNSRSEMNVSTLELGDSALYLCASSLSHRGTEAFFGQGTRLTVV.

V usage is TRBV6-5 and J usage is TRBJ1-5; D not certain. The CDR3 sequence is 15 residues long. Looked up from germline, CDR1 is MNHEY and CDR2 is SVGAGI. Deletions cut 3 bases from V and 1 base from J, with 10 bases between. CDR3: CASSYTDSSNQPQHF. Here the CDR3 DNA reads TGTGCCAGCAGTTATACGGACTCGAGCAATCAGCCCCAGCATTTT.

V usage is TRBV6-2 or TRBV6-3 and J usage is TRBJ1-2, with 8 bases fitting TRBD1. CDR1 and CDR2 from the germline V gene are MNHEY and SVGEGT. The CDR3 length is 14 residues. Germline trimming cut 5 bases from V and 4 bases from J; bases unmatched to any gene: 6. CDR3 in DNA: TGTGCCAGCAGTATCCAAGGGACAGGCTATGGCTACACCTTC. This sequence encodes CASSIQGTGYGYTF.

The rearrangement joins TRBV11-2 to TRBJ1-4; D not certain. Trimming stripped 4 bases from V and 7 bases from J, with 13 bases between. The CDR3 extends over 14 amino acids. Germline values: CDR1 SGHAT, CDR2 FQNNGV. CDR3 nucleotides: TGTGCCAGCAGCTCTCGGACCGGGAGTGAAAAACTGTTTTTT. Its protein product is CASSSRTGSEKLFF.

The chain couples TRBV3-1 (or the pseudogene TRBV3-2) to TRBJ2-7; D gene ambiguous. The CDR3 has 12 amino acids. V lost 2 bases, J lost 5 bases, and 7 bases lay in between. Germline V lookup: CDR1 LGHDT, CDR2 YNNKEL (reference sequence). The CDR3 coding sequence is TGTGCCAGCAGCCAAAGTATAGACGAGCAGTACTTC. Translating gives CASSQSIDEQYF.

The sample holds a few counts of this clone. The chain has TRBV2 and TRBJ1-1; 10 bases fit TRBD1. Germline values: CDR1 SNHLY, CDR2 FYNNEI. There are 19 residues in the CDR3. V was clipped by 4 bases and J by 3 bases; unmatched bases: 17. The CDR3, as DNA: TGTGCCAGCAGTGCGGAGGGACAGGGGAATTTCTTGGGGGACACTGAAGCTTTCTTT. Its translation is CASSAEGQGNFLGDTEAFF.

This sequence joins TRBV7-2 and TRBJ1-6; TRBD1 is a possible D gene (5 bases). V was cut by 1 base and J by 0 bases, with 10 bases left in between. Per the germline V gene, CDR1 is SGHTA and CDR2 is FQGNSA. This CDR3 is built from 17 residues. The CDR3 here is CASSLVGVGSYNSPLHF. CDR3 sequence (DNA): TGTGCCAGCAGCTTAGTAGGGGTTGGCTCCTATAATTCACCCCTCCACTTT.

This chain uses TRBV6-6 with TRBJ2-7, with D hard to call. This CDR3 spans 13 amino acids. V was cut by 5 bases and J by 2 bases, with 10 bases left in between. Germline CDR1 is MNHNY and CDR2 is SVGAGI (reference sequence). The CDR3 bases are TGTGCCAGCAGTGCCCTTGACACCTACGAGCAGTACTTC. Its protein product is CASSALDTYEQYF.

This clone has a single count. Other DNA sequences from this sample encode an identical CDR3 as well. This rearrangement joins TRBV4-3 to TRBJ2-1; TRBD2 matches 8 bases. CDR1 LGHNA and CDR2 YSLEER come from the germline V gene. The CDR3 spans 17 residues. V lost 0 bases to trimming and J lost 4 bases; unmatched junction nucleotides: 8. The CDR3 reads CASSQDRRLAGYNEQFF. The CDR3 nucleotides read TGCGCCAGCAGCCAAGATCGTAGGCTAGCGGGTTACAATGAGCAGTTCTTC.

V usage is TRBV4-2 and J usage is TRBJ2-3; unclear D gene. This CDR3 comprises 16 residues. Germline-derived CDR1 and CDR2 are LGHNA and YNFKEQ. Trimming shortened V by 1 base and J by 0 bases, and 11 bases separated the two germline ends. DNA of the CDR3: TGTGCCAGCAGCCAAGCCGCCAGCGCTAGCACAGATACGCAGTATTTT. Translation gives CASSQAASASTDTQYF.

This clone was detected only once. This rearrangement joins TRBV30 to TRBJ1-2; the D is unclear. This CDR3 is 12 amino acids long. Germline CDR1 and CDR2: GTSNPN and SVGIG (reference sequence). V lost 2 bases and J 3 bases, leaving 7 bases between the germline ends. The CDR3 coding sequence is TGTGCCTGGAGTTCCCCCTACTATGGCTACACCTTC. Translating gives CAWSSPYYGYTF.

The rearrangement uses TRBV28 and TRBJ1-3, with D possibly being TRBD1 (5 bases). CDR3 size: 16 residues. Trimming took off 4 bases at V and 2 bases at J, with 15 bases between the two ends. Germline V gene data show CDR1 as MDHEN and CDR2 as SYDVKM. The CDR3 DNA reads as TGTGCCAGCAGTTCCCGACAGAGCTCTGCTGGAAACACCATATATTTT. Translation gives CASSSRQSSAGNTIYF.

The chain recombines TRBV28 with TRBJ1-6; 7 bases agree with TRBD1. V dropped 6 bases and J dropped 8; count of bases not matched to a gene: 4. The CDR3 covers 13 residues. Looked up from germline, CDR1 is MDHEN and CDR2 is SYDVKM. In DNA, the CDR3 is TGTGCCAGCAGGACAGGGTGGGATTCACCCCTCCACTTT. It codes for CASRTGWDSPLHF.

The chain has TRBV2 and TRBJ1-1; possibly TRBD1 for D (6 bases). The CDR3 length is 14 residues. The ends were cut back, 3 bases at V and 2 bases at J, with 10 bases in the middle. In germline, CDR1 is SNHLY, CDR2 FYNNEI. In nucleotides, the CDR3 is TGTGCCAGCAGTGACCCCAGGGGTAACACTGAAGCTTTCTTT. Its protein is CASSDPRGNTEAFF.

The gene calls are TRBV13 and TRBJ1-2, with 8 bases that match TRBD1. Germline V gives CDR1 PRHDT, CDR2 FYEKMQ (reference sequence). With 3 bases clipped from V and 8 bases from J, the junction kept 2 bases outside the gene matches. The CDR3 has 12 residues. The CDR3 nucleotides are TGTGCCAGCAGCTTCAACAGGGGGGGCTACACCTTC. It codes for CASSFNRGGYTF.

Turning to this clone: Distinct nucleotide sequences in the sample also encode this CDR3. This rearrangement joins TRBV28 to TRBJ2-3; 10 bases map to TRBD2. J lost 4 bases, V lost 5 bases, and 3 bases had no gene match. From germline, CDR1 is MDHEN and CDR2 SYDVKM. The CDR3 sequence is 14 residues long. The CDR3 sequence is CASSPSGRADTQYF. CDR3 coding DNA: TGTGCCAGCAGTCCCAGCGGGAGGGCAGATACGCAGTATTTT.

The chain carries TRBV6-5 and TRBJ2-3; tentative D call: TRBD1 (5 bases). V lost 2 bases, J lost 7 bases, and 10 bases lay in between. CDR3 length: 13 amino acids. The germline CDR1 and CDR2 sequences are MNHEY and SVGAGI. CDR3 loop: CASSYPTGNTQYF. The CDR3 DNA reads TGTGCCAGCAGTTACCCAACAGGAAATACGCAGTATTTT.

The gene calls are TRBV28 and TRBJ2-7; 7 nucleotides align to TRBD1. Germline V gene data show CDR1 as MDHEN and CDR2 as SYDVKM. The junction had 12 bases not matched to a gene; V was cut back by 7 bases and J by 3 bases. The CDR3 is made up of 15 amino acids. The CDR3 protein is CASNPAPGQSYEQYF. The CDR3 DNA reads TGTGCCAGCAATCCTGCCCCGGGACAGAGCTACGAGCAGTACTTC. The full variable domain, rest sourced from reference TRBV28 and TRBJ2-7, is DVKVTQSSRYLVKRTGEKVFLECVQDMDHENMFWYRQDPGLGLRLIYFSYDVKMKEKGDIPEGYSVSREKKERFSLILESASTNQTSMYLCASNPAPGQSYEQYFGPGTRLTVT.

The chain employs TRBV5-1 and TRBJ1-2, with D perhaps matching TRBD1 (6 bases). Trimming took 4 bases from V and 8 from J, leaving 24 bases between them. The germline CDR1 and CDR2 sequences are SGHRS and YFSETQ. There are 16 residues in the CDR3. The CDR3 DNA sequence: TGCGCCAGCAGCCCGGAAGGGGGTTGGCAGTTGGGGGGCTACACCTTC. Protein sequence: CASSPEGGWQLGGYTF. Variable domain in full (rest from reference TRBV5-1 and TRBJ1-2): KAGVTQTPRYLIKTRGQQVTLSCSPISGHRSVSWYQQTPGQGLQFLFEYFSETQRNKGNFPGRFSGRQFSNSRSEMNVSTLELGDSALYLCASSPEGGWQLGGYTFGSGTRLTVV.

The V call is TRBV19, the J call TRBJ1-2; D perhaps matches TRBD1 (5 bases). With 6 bases removed from V and 4 bases from J, the gap between germline ends came to 15 bases. The germline V gene has CDR1 LNHDA and CDR2 SQIVND (reference sequence). The CDR3 length is 14 residues. The CDR3 DNA sequence: TGTGCCAGTAGCAGACAGTCTTCCTCCTATGGCTACACCTTC. Residues: CASSRQSSSYGYTF.